The 10 T cell receptor beta chains given below trace back to one sample, sequenced in a study of T-cell reconstitution after alpha-beta-depleted transplantation in children. Molecular barcoding with unique molecular identifiers was used for the TCRbeta library. TCRdb used MiXCR to reprocess the PCR reads, holding one entry per CDR3 protein. The table has some 520,000 distinct CDR3 sequences, around a third seen once. Sequenced material: PBMCs from the stem cell graft donor, taken from the stem cell graft. Receptors were obtained from a human donor who donated a stem cell graft to a child with aplastic anemia.

The chain is built from TRBV20-1 and TRBJ2-1; TRBD2 agrees at 9 bases. The CDR3 covers 16 residues. CDR1 DFQATT and CDR2 SNEGSKA come from the germline V gene (reference sequence). J lost 5 bases, V lost 7 bases, and 15 bases had no gene match. The CDR3 reads CSVPDPRGGHHNEQFF. CDR3 in DNA: TGCAGTGTTCCGGACCCGCGGGGGGGACACCACAATGAGCAGTTCTTC.

This clonotype has only a few counts. The V and J genes are TRBV4-2 and TRBJ1-5; D is uncertain. The germline gives CDR1 LGHNA, CDR2 YNFKEQ. V lost 0 bases and J 0 bases, leaving 6 bases between the germline ends. The CDR3 totals 15 residues. Here the CDR3 DNA reads TGTGCCAGCAGCCAAGAATCCATTAGCAATCAGCCCCAGCATTTT. It specifies CASSQESISNQPQHF.

J is TRBJ2-7 and V is TRBV12-3 or TRBV12-4, with TRBD2 matching 10 bases. J lost 1 base, V lost 6 bases, and 6 bases had no gene match. The CDR3 runs 15 residues. In DNA, the CDR3 is TGTGCCAGCAGACTTAGGACTAGCGGTTCCTACGAGCAGTACGTC. This encodes CASRLRTSGSYEQYV.

The CDR3 coding sequence is TGTGCCAGCAGCTTAACTAGCGGGAGTGAGGAGACCCAGTACTTC. This gives the protein CASSLTSGSEETQYF. This chain connects TRBV7-9 to TRBJ2-5, with 11 bases identical to TRBD2. Per germline, CDR1 SEHNR and CDR2 FQNEAQ (reference sequence). V was clipped by 2 bases and J by 5 bases; unmatched bases: 4. This CDR3 spans 15 amino acids.

The chain uses TRBV7-2 and TRBJ2-5; D possibly uses TRBD1 or TRBD2 (5 bases each). Germline values: CDR1 SGHTA, CDR2 FQGNSA. The CDR3 extends over 14 amino acids. V lost 2 bases and J 5 bases, leaving 12 bases between the germline ends. The CDR3 region is CASSLNGGAETQYF. DNA for the CDR3: TGTGCCAGCAGCTTAAATGGGGGAGCTGAGACCCAGTACTTC.

V and J are TRBV12-3 or TRBV12-4 and TRBJ2-7, with TRBD2 as a possible D gene (6 bases). The V and J ends lost 6 bases and 2 bases respectively, with 11 bases between them. The CDR3 is made up of 13 amino acids. The CDR3 DNA follows: TGTGCCAGCAGGAGAGGAGGGCCCTACGAGCAGTACGTC. Translating gives CASRRGGPYEQYV.

This clonotype was detected only once. The CDR3 sequence is CASGSGSGSDEDEQFF. The CDR3 nucleotides are TGTGCTAGTGGCTCGGGGAGCGGGAGTGACGAGGATGAGCAGTTCTTC. The chain couples TRBV12-5 to TRBJ2-1; 8 nucleotides align to TRBD2. CDR3 length: 16 amino acids. CDR1 is LGHNT and CDR2 is FRNRAP in the germline V gene. J was trimmed by 8 bases and V by 6 bases; bases with no gene match: 15.

V is TRBV7-9 and J is TRBJ1-5; D is possibly TRBD1 (6 bases). CDR1 SEHNR and CDR2 FQNEAQ come from the germline V gene (reference sequence). Between the trimmed V and J ends, which lost 1 base and 6 bases, there was a span of 10 bases. The CDR3 spans 14 residues. Written as DNA, the CDR3 is TGTGCCAGCAGCTTAGATACGGGGGCTCAGCCCCAGCATTTT. This translates into CASSLDTGAQPQHF.

This clonotype was observed once. This chain connects TRBV10-3 to TRBJ1-1; no firm D call. CDR1 is ENHRY and CDR2 is SYGVKD in the germline V gene. Trimming stripped 2 bases from V and 1 base from J, with 14 bases between. The CDR3 runs to 16 residues. This CDR3 is CAISEPRALGNTEAFF. The CDR3 DNA follows: TGTGCCATCAGTGAGCCAAGGGCCCTTGGGAACACTGAAGCTTTCTTT.

The rearrangement joins TRBV20-1 to TRBJ1-4; 8 bases match TRBD1. This CDR3 is 14 amino acids long. The germline V gene encodes CDR1 DFQATT and CDR2 SNEGSKA (reference sequence). The CDR3 bases are TGCAGCCTGAAATCGGGACAGGTTAATGAAAAACTGTTTTTT. This codes for CSLKSGQVNEKLFF.